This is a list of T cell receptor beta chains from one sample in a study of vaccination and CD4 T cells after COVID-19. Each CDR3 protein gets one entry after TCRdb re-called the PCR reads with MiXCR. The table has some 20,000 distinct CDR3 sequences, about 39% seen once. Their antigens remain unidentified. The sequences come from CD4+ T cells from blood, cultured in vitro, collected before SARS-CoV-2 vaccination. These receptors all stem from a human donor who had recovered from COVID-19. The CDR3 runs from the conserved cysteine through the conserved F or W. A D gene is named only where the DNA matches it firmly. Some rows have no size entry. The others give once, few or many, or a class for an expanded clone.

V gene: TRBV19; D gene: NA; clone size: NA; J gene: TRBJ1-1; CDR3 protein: CASGDTEAFF; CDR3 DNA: TGTGCCAGCGGAGACACTGAAGCTTTCTTT
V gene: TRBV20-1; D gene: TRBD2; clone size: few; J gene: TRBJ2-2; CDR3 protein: CSASGLAGAGELFF; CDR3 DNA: TGCAGTGCATCGGGACTAGCGGGAGCCGGGGAGCTGTTTTTT
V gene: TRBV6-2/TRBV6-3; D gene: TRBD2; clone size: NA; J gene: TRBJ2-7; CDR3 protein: CASSPGGGAYEQYF; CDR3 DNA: TGTGCCAGCAGCCCCGGCGGGGGAGCCTACGAGCAGTACTTC
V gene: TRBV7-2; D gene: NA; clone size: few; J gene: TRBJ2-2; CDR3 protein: CASSLIRGPGELFF; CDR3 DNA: TGTGCCAGCAGCTTGATCAGGGGCCCCGGGGAGCTGTTTTTT
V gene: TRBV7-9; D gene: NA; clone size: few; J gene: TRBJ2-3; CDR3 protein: CASRQTLDTQYF; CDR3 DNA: TGTGCCAGCAGGCAGACCTTAGATACGCAGTATTTT
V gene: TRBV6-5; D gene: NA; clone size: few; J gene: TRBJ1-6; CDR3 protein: CASSYTGFGNSPLHF; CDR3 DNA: TGTGCCAGCAGTTACACAGGGTTCGGTAATTCACCCCTCCACTTT
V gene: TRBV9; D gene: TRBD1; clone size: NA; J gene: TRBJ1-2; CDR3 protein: CASSVGGTGAYGYTF; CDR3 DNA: TGTGCCAGCAGCGTAGGCGGGACAGGGGCCTATGGCTACACCTTC
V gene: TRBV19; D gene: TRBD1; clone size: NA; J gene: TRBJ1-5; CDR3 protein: CASSPRTGRNQPQHF; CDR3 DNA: TGTGCCAGTAGTCCACGGACAGGCAGAAATCAGCCCCAGCATTTT
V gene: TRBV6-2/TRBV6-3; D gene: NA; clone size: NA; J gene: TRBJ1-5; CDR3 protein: CASANPNQPQHF; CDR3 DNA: TGTGCCAGCGCCAACCCCAATCAGCCCCAGCATTTT
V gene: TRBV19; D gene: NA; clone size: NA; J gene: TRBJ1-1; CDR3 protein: CASKGHRNTEAFF; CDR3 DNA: TGTGCCAGCAAGGGACATAGGAACACTGAAGCTTTCTTT
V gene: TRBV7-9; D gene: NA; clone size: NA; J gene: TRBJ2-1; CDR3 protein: CASSFREGEQFF; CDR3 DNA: TGTGCCAGCAGCTTTCGGGAAGGTGAGCAGTTCTTC
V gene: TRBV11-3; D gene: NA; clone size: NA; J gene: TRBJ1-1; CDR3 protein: CASSLGRQVDAFF; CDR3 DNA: TGTGCCAGCAGCTTAGGCCGGCAGGTGGATGCTTTCTTT
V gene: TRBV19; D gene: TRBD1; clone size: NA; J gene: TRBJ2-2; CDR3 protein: CASSIHLIRTGSGELFF; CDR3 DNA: TGTGCCAGTAGTATACATTTGATTCGGACAGGGAGTGGGGAGCTGTTTTTT
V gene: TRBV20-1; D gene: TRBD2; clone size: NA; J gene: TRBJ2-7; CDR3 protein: CSAPHPPGTSVSYEQYF; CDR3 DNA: TGCAGTGCTCCGCACCCCCCAGGGACTAGCGTCTCCTACGAGCAGTACTTC
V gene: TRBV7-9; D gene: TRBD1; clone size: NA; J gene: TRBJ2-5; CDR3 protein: CASSLGQGSQTYF; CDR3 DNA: TGTGCCAGCAGCTTAGGACAGGGTTCTCAGACGTACTTC
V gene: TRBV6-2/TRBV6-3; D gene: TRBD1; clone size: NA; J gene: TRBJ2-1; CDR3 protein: CASRGQSSYNEQFF; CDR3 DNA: TGTGCCAGCAGGGGACAGAGCTCCTACAATGAGCAGTTCTTC
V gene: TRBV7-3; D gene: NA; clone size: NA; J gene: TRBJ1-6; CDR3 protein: CASSSGFENSPLHF; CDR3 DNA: TGTGCCAGCAGCTCCGGGTTCGAGAATTCACCCCTCCACTTT